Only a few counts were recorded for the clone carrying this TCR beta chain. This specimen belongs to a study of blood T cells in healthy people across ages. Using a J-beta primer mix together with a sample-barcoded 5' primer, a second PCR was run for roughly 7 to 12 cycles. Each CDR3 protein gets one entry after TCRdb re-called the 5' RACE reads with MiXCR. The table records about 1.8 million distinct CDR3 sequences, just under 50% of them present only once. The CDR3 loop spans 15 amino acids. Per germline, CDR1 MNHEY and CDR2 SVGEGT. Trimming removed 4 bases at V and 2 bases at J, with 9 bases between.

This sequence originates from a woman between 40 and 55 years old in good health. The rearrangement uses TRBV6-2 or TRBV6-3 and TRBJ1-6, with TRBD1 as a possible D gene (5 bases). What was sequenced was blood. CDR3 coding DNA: TGTGCCAGCAGTTCCTGGGGCACCTATAATTCACCCCTCCACTTT. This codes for CASSSWGTYNSPLHF.